This TCR beta chain was identified during a study of T cell responses to AZD1222 COVID-19 vaccine (dated by TCRdb to 2020 to 2022). Broadly, across the study: A total of under 250 trial participants underwent TCR sequencing, of whom under 220 had received two doses of AZD1222 and about 25 had received two doses of the MenACWY control vaccine. Trial participants were enrolled into age subgroups of 18-55, 56-69 and 70-plus years, which contained about 160, 30 and 59 TCR-sequenced participants, respectively. Study-wide conclusions, independent of this receptor: Conclusions about previously exposed vaccinees were limited because only a handful of AZD1222 recipients were SARS-CoV-2 seropositive at baseline. Participants were mostly white British and included more females than males, and it was suggested by the authors that clonal diversity may have been underestimated. No day 14 peak-response samples were available, so repertoires were characterized only after the peak T cell response. A significant rise in spike-specific TCR breadth and depth was observed after two AZD1222 doses relative to day 0 and relative to MenACWY recipients. In the small 56-69-year group, the increase in depth fell short of significance, most likely because of low power. Reportedly, close to half of the unique spike-specific TCRs recognized epitopes lying outside the regions that are mutated in the B.1.351 and B.1.1.7 variants. Vaccine-associated CD4 TCRs spanned the whole spike protein, with dominant responses in regions 160-218 and 743-854.

This clone was recorded only once. The antigen it recognizes is unknown. Base quality data are lacking; no much larger clone is found one base away. The germline V end is reduced by 11 bases and the J end by 4 bases; junction bases left unmatched: 11. CDR1 and CDR2 were assigned from the germline V gene (reference sequence) as MNHNY and SVGAGI. Inclusive of the bounding cysteine and phenylalanine, the CDR3 is 14 residues long. The only DNA kept is the CDR3, 42 bases in frame from the first base. The CDR3 regions of human TCRbeta chains were analyzed by immunosequencing. On the study's bioinformatics: TCRs in the repertoires were matched against a reference library of SARS-CoV-2-specific TCRs that had been generated with the MIRA antigen-specificity platform. Breadth was defined as the fraction of unique TCRs that were SARS-CoV-2-associated, and depth was defined as the fraction of total T cells that were SARS-CoV-2-associated. Each spike-specific TCR was assigned to its reactive spike region and to a CD4 or CD8 class using the MIRA data. Log10-transformed breadth and depth values were compared by one-way ANOVA with Sidak's multiple comparisons tests. In its TCRdb copy, this immuneACCESS table keeps in-frame sequences only and misses some clones. Where compared with another copy, unresolved V genes explain less than half of these, and the others have no known cause. The D gene and trimming were derived from the DNA, and the V and J assignments and clone size from that table. Across this sample there are nearly 110,000 clones, with roughly 90% seen only once. Of the sample, 8% to 9.5% is held by the ten largest clones.

The sample's time point, from its label and the paper: about 28 days (+/-7) after the second vaccine dose. AZD1222 recipients with second doses at about 4 weeks or about 12 weeks were pooled, because spike-specific TCR depth and breadth did not differ between schedules. Samples from vaccinated people were obtained from the UK trials COV001 and COV002, which included a single-blind randomized controlled phase 2/3 trial of AZD1222 (ChAdOx1 nCoV-19) in healthy adults. For TCRbeta chain sequencing, PBMC samples from trial participants were taken at day 0 and at day 28 after the second dose. The sequencing used peripheral blood, collected 28 days after the second AZD1222 dose. Recombination joined TRBV6-6 with TRBJ1-5, with 7 bases aligning to TRBD1. The TCR sequence derives from an adult who received the AZD1222 COVID-19 vaccine. The CDR3 here reads CASGVGQHNQPQHF. The sequence in DNA is TGTGCCTCGGGCGTGGGACAGCATAATCAGCCCCAGCATTTT.